Presented here are 25 T cell receptor beta chains from one specimen sequenced in a study of shared clonotypes between healthy human individuals. Profiling relied on immunoSEQ multiplex PCR, and the TCRdb table lists in-frame clones only, not all of them. The top ten clones hold 0.37% of a sample with under 2.5 million clones, around 90% of them seen once. Sequencing input: naive CD4+ T cells from PBMCs. Subset indicated: CD45RA+ positively selected. These receptors originate from a man younger than 35 in good health. Some clones in this sample may be carry-over from other donors' samples.

This chain connects TRBV6-5 to TRBJ2-5; possibly TRBD1 or TRBD2 for D (5 bases each). The CDR3 has 13 amino acids. V shed 10 bases and J shed 0 bases, with 12 bases lying between them. The germline V gene encodes CDR1 MNHEY and CDR2 SVGAGI. CDR3 DNA sequence: TGTGCCACTACCGGGGCCAACCAAGAGACCCAGTACTTC. This codes for CATTGANQETQYF.

As for this clone: This sample also contains other DNA sequences that code for the same CDR3. V usage is TRBV9 and J usage is TRBJ2-1; TRBD2 might be the D (6 bases). V dropped 3 bases and J dropped 0 bases, with 7 bases sitting between them. Germline-derived CDR1 and CDR2 are SGDLS and YYNGEE. This CDR3 is 14 amino acids long. CDR3 protein: CASSERASYNEQFF. The CDR3 nucleotides are TGTGCCAGCAGCGAGCGGGCCTCCTACAATGAGCAGTTCTTC.

The chain joins TRBV18 to TRBJ1-2; possible D gene TRBD1, 5 bases. The V gene's germline CDR1 is KGHSH and CDR2 LQKENI. The CDR3 has 14 residues. Trimming left V 0 bases short and J 4 bases short, with 9 bases between. The CDR3 nucleotides are TGTGCCAGCTCACCACCCCGACAGTCCTATGGCTACACCTTC. It yields the protein CASSPPRQSYGYTF.

The V and J genes are TRBV6-5 and TRBJ1-1; no reliable D call. V lost 2 bases to trimming and J lost 1 base, with 8 bases between them. This CDR3 is built from 14 residues. CDR1 is MNHEY and CDR2 is SVGAGI in the germline V gene. The CDR3 spells CASSYNRPNTEAFF. The DNA of the CDR3 is TGTGCCAGCAGTTACAATCGACCGAACACTGAAGCTTTCTTT.

The chain combines TRBV28 with TRBJ2-1; 12 bases are a match to TRBD2. Germline V gives CDR1 MDHEN, CDR2 SYDVKM. The V segment lost 7 bases and the J segment 5 bases; nucleotides outside the gene matches: 6. The CDR3 spans 15 residues. CDR3 DNA: TGTGCCAGCACCCTTCGGACTAGCGGGAACAATGAGCAGTTCTTC. Its translation is CASTLRTSGNNEQFF.

The J gene is TRBJ2-2, the V gene TRBV28; no reliable D call. This CDR3 is 12 amino acids long. Germline V lookup: CDR1 MDHEN, CDR2 SYDVKM. The germline V and J ends were trimmed by 7 bases and 4 bases, with 7 bases remaining between them. The chain's CDR3 is CASKKRTGELFF. CDR3 in DNA: TGTGCCAGCAAAAAGCGCACCGGGGAGCTGTTTTTT.

The rearrangement uses TRBV13 and TRBJ2-2; 9 bases fit TRBD1. This CDR3 is built from 15 residues. Germline V gene sequence: CDR1 PRHDT, CDR2 FYEKMQ (reference sequence). V lost 7 bases and J lost 5; bases outside the gene matches: 8. The CDR3 bases are TGTGCCAGCAAACCCGGGACAGGGAGAACCGGGGAGCTGTTTTTT. Protein: CASKPGTGRTGELFF.

The chain carries TRBV10-1 and TRBJ2-2; perhaps TRBD2 as D (6 bases). Trimming removed 4 bases from V and 6 bases from J, with 18 bases in between. This CDR3 spans 16 amino acids. Germline loops: CDR1 WNHNN, CDR2 SYGVQD (reference sequence). This chain's CDR3 is CASSGSAGPYSGELFF. In DNA, the CDR3 is TGCGCCAGCAGTGGTTCAGCGGGTCCCTACTCCGGGGAGCTGTTTTTT.

The CDR3 sequence: CSVEDRDRDTGELFF. The CDR3 DNA reads TGCAGCGTTGAAGACCGGGACAGGGACACCGGGGAGCTGTTTTTT. The chain recombines TRBV29-1 with TRBJ2-2, with 9 bases identical to TRBD1. CDR3 length equals 15 residues. Germline V gene data show CDR1 as SQVTM and CDR2 as ANQGSEA. The junction had 2 bases not matched to a gene; V was cut back by 0 bases and J by 3 bases.

V is TRBV5-1 and J is TRBJ1-5, with D tentatively TRBD1 (6 bases). V shed 0 bases and J shed 3 bases, with 7 bases lying between them. Germline CDR1 and CDR2: SGHRS and YFSETQ. CDR3 length: 14 amino acids. DNA for the CDR3: TGCGCCAGCAGCTTGGGGGACAACAATCAGCCCCAGCATTTT. Translation gives CASSLGDNNQPQHF.

Only a few counts were recorded for this clone. The chain employs TRBV28 and TRBJ2-7; 7 positions agree with TRBD2. Per germline, CDR1 MDHEN and CDR2 SYDVKM. The CDR3 is made up of 17 amino acids. The V and J ends lost 1 base and 5 bases, in that order; junction bases with no gene match: 14. The CDR3 nucleotides read TGTGCCAGCAGTTTATTCCCGTATGGGCGGGAGAAAAACGAGCAGTACTTC. Protein: CASSLFPYGREKNEQYF.

The chain employs TRBV5-1 and TRBJ2-3; TRBD2 agrees at 9 bases. The V gene end was trimmed by 2 bases and the J gene end by 10 bases; junction bases not matched to a gene: 11. Germline lookup yields CDR1 SGHRS and CDR2 YFSETQ. This CDR3 region has 15 residues. The chain's CDR3 is CASSFSLPTSGAQYF. The CDR3 nucleotides read TGCGCCAGCAGCTTCTCCCTACCGACTAGCGGTGCGCAGTATTTT.

The rearrangement links TRBV9 to TRBJ2-2; weak D call: TRBD1 (6 bases). The CDR3 consists of 15 residues. V was shortened by 3 bases and J by 4 bases, with 13 bases between the two germline ends. CDR1 SGDLS and CDR2 YYNGEE come from the germline V gene. The CDR3 DNA follows: TGTGCCAGCAGCGCCAGGGGTGAGGTCACCGGGGAGCTGTTTTTT. Translation gives CASSARGEVTGELFF.

Concerning this clone: The sample has other DNA sequences that encode this CDR3 too. The chain has TRBV13 and TRBJ1-5, with no clear D. The V gene lost 0 bases and the J gene lost 4 bases, with 4 bases spanning the gap. The CDR3 loop spans 13 amino acids. The germline V gene has CDR1 PRHDT and CDR2 FYEKMQ (reference sequence). This chain's CDR3 is CASSLGANQPQHF. Here the CDR3 DNA reads TGTGCCAGCAGCTTAGGGGCGAATCAGCCCCAGCATTTT.

The chain joins TRBV5-1 to TRBJ2-1; 7 nucleotides match TRBD2. V lost 1 base, J lost 7 bases, and 8 bases stayed unmatched. The CDR3 covers 15 residues. The germline gives CDR1 SGHRS, CDR2 YFSETQ. CDR3 in amino acids: CASSLHTGGDNEQFF. The CDR3 nucleotides are TGCGCCAGCAGCTTGCATACGGGAGGAGATAATGAGCAGTTCTTC. The full variable domain, its missing parts supplied by reference TRBV5-1 and TRBJ2-1, is KAGVTQTPRYLIKTRGQQVTLSCSPISGHRSVSWYQQTPGQGLQFLFEYFSETQRNKGNFPGRFSGRQFSNSRSEMNVSTLELGDSALYLCASSLHTGGDNEQFFGPGTRLTVL.

The rearrangement links TRBV7-8 to TRBJ2-7; tentative D call: TRBD2 (5 bases). Looked up from germline, CDR1 is SGHVS and CDR2 is FQNEAQ. This CDR3 comprises 16 residues. V was pared by 1 base and J by 2 bases, with 15 bases between. CDR3 amino acids: CASSLDSREFPYEQYF. CDR3 DNA: TGTGCCAGCAGCTTAGATTCGAGGGAATTCCCCTACGAGCAGTACTTC.

The V gene is TRBV5-3, the J gene TRBJ1-1; D ambiguous. TRBV5-3 carries the ORF label, with uncertain function. Trimming took 4 bases from V and 4 from J, leaving 11 bases between them. The CDR3 spans 13 residues. This CDR3 reads CARSAVGSTEAFF. For the CDR3, the DNA is TGTGCCAGAAGCGCCGTGGGGAGCACTGAAGCTTTCTTT.

The gene calls are TRBV4-2 and TRBJ2-1; 7 positions match TRBD2. This CDR3 has 19 residues. Germline CDR1 is LGHNA and CDR2 is YNFKEQ. Losses at the gene ends were 0 bases for V and 5 bases for J; bases not matched to a gene: 16. Written as DNA, the CDR3 is TGTGCCAGCAGCCAAGAAGTCGGCCTCCGGGGCGGGGGAAACAATGAGCAGTTCTTC. The encoded protein is CASSQEVGLRGGGNNEQFF.

The chain couples TRBV6-1 to TRBJ2-3; 7 positions agree with TRBD2. V dropped 0 bases and J dropped 2; count of bases not matched to a gene: 8. Germline V gene data show CDR1 as MNHNS and CDR2 as SASEGT. This CDR3 is built from 17 residues. As DNA, the CDR3 is TGTGCCAGCAGTGAAGCGCTGAGTAGCGGGCACACAGATACGCAGTATTTT. Translation: CASSEALSSGHTDTQYF.

The rearrangement joins TRBV6-1 to TRBJ2-1; 11 bases line up with TRBD2. The CDR3 sequence is 15 residues long. The germline CDR1 and CDR2 sequences are MNHNS and SASEGT. The V gene end was trimmed by 1 base and the J gene end by 10 bases; junction bases not matched to a gene: 6. The CDR3 loop is CASSEGSGRAGEQFF. The DNA for the CDR3 is TGTGCCAGCAGTGAAGGTAGCGGGAGGGCCGGGGAGCAGTTCTTC.

In DNA form, the CDR3 reads TGTGCCAGCAGTGACCGGGGGGCCTATAATTCACCCCTCCACTTT. Translating it yields CASSDRGAYNSPLHF. The chain combines TRBV6-1 with TRBJ1-6; tentatively, D is TRBD1 (5 bases). V lost 3 bases to trimming and J lost 2 bases, with 8 bases between them. The CDR3 loop spans 15 amino acids. Germline V gene lookup returns CDR1 MNHNS and CDR2 SASEGT.

This clone appeared a single time. V usage is TRBV7-9 and J usage is TRBJ2-5; the match to TRBD1 covers 7 bases. The germline V gene encodes CDR1 SEHNR and CDR2 FQNEAQ (reference sequence). With 5 bases clipped from V and 5 bases from J, the junction kept 14 bases outside the gene matches. CDR3 length: 16 residues. CDR3 in DNA: TGTGCCAGCAGCACCCTAAGGGGGCTTCTTCCGGAGACCCAGTACTTC. Protein sequence: CASSTLRGLLPETQYF.

As regards this clone: Other DNA sequences in the sample encode the same CDR3. The gene calls are TRBV19 and TRBJ2-5, with TRBD2 matching over 7 bases. The CDR3 loop spans 14 amino acids. Per germline, CDR1 LNHDA and CDR2 SQIVND (reference sequence). V lost 3 bases to trimming and J lost 4 bases; unmatched junction nucleotides: 5. The CDR3 DNA is TGTGCCAGTAGTATGGGAGGGGCCGGAGAGACCCAGTACTTC. It codes for CASSMGGAGETQYF.

This clone was seen a few times. The V gene is TRBV10-3, the J gene TRBJ1-1, with 11 nucleotides matching TRBD1. CDR1 is ENHRY and CDR2 is SYGVKD in the germline V gene. This CDR3 region has 15 residues. V dropped 10 bases and J dropped 4; count of bases not matched to a gene: 11. This chain's CDR3 is CATRDRGRSTTEAFF. DNA for the CDR3: TGTGCCACCCGGGACAGGGGGAGGAGTACCACTGAAGCTTTCTTT.

This clone was seen a few times. This rearrangement joins TRBV7-9 to TRBJ1-1, with D perhaps TRBD1 (6 bases). The ends were cut back, 1 base at V and 5 bases at J, with 14 bases in the middle. The length of the CDR3 is 15 residues. Germline V gene data show CDR1 as SEHNR and CDR2 as FQNEAQ (reference sequence). Here the CDR3 reads CASSLVGGVRTEAFF. The CDR3 DNA reads TGTGCCAGCAGCTTAGTCGGGGGCGTGAGGACTGAAGCTTTCTTT.